The 25 T cell receptor beta chains in this list originate from one sample, sequenced in a study of blood T cell repertoires in COVID-19. Using immunoSEQ multiplex PCR, the repertoire was profiled, and TCRdb retains in-frame clones only, with some absent. The data show fewer than 95,000 clones, with 88% seen just once and over 0.35% held by the top ten. Sequencing used peripheral blood. The receptors derive from a man in his fifties or sixties with acute or convalescent COVID-19.

V usage is TRBV13 and J usage is TRBJ2-1; tentative D call: TRBD1 (5 bases). Germline-derived CDR1 and CDR2 are PRHDT and FYEKMQ (reference sequence). Trimming removed 0 bases at V and 7 bases at J, with 10 bases between. There are 14 residues in the CDR3. The CDR3 nucleotides read TGTGCCAGCAGCTTAGGAGATAGGGGTAATGAGCAGTTCTTC. Translating gives CASSLGDRGNEQFF.

The rearrangement links TRBV10-3 to TRBJ2-3, with 9 positions matching TRBD2. Trimming took 2 bases from V and 0 from J; bases not matched to a gene: 3. This CDR3 comprises 16 residues. Per germline, CDR1 ENHRY and CDR2 SYGVKD. The CDR3 region has the DNA TGTGCCATCAGTGAGAGCGGGGGGCTTAGCACAGATACGCAGTATTTT. Its translation is CAISESGGLSTDTQYF.

The J gene is TRBJ2-3, the V gene TRBV4-1; TRBD1 aligns across 7 bases. This CDR3 contains 18 residues. J was trimmed by 1 base and V by 4 bases; bases with no gene match: 14. From germline, CDR1 is MGHRA and CDR2 YSYEKL. This chain's CDR3 is CASSPGPFDRDGTDTQYF. CDR3 nucleotides: TGCGCCAGCAGCCCCGGCCCCTTCGACAGGGACGGCACAGATACGCAGTATTTT.

The chain uses TRBV18 and TRBJ1-1; no reliable D call. Per the germline V gene, CDR1 is KGHSH and CDR2 is LQKENI. Between the trimmed V and J ends, which lost 6 bases and 9 bases, there was a span of 11 bases. This CDR3 is 11 amino acids long. The CDR3 protein is CASSRWEQAFF. The CDR3 DNA sequence: TGTGCCAGCTCGCGTTGGGAGCAAGCTTTCTTT.

This chain connects TRBV19 to TRBJ2-7, with a weak D call TRBD1 (6 bases). V was pared by 4 bases and J by 2 bases, with 15 bases between. The CDR3 runs 15 residues. CDR1 and CDR2 from the germline V gene are LNHDA and SQIVND (reference sequence). CDR3 region: CASSNEGGRAYEQYF. In nucleotides, the CDR3 is TGTGCCAGTAGTAACGAAGGGGGTAGAGCCTACGAGCAGTACTTC.

The CDR3 protein is CASSLGLGGARTEAFF. The CDR3 nucleotides read TGCGCCAGCAGCTTGGGGCTTGGAGGGGCTCGGACTGAAGCTTTCTTT. J is TRBJ1-1 and V is TRBV5-1; D possibly corresponds to TRBD1 (5 bases). V lost 0 bases and J 5 bases, leaving 17 bases between the germline ends. CDR3 length: 16 amino acids. Germline V gene data show CDR1 as SGHRS and CDR2 as YFSETQ. Together with reference TRBV5-1 and TRBJ1-1, the CDR3 gives the full variable domain: KAGVTQTPRYLIKTRGQQVTLSCSPISGHRSVSWYQQTPGQGLQFLFEYFSETQRNKGNFPGRFSGRQFSNSRSEMNVSTLELGDSALYLCASSLGLGGARTEAFFGQGTRLTVV.

The chain has TRBV7-6 and TRBJ2-5; D is perhaps TRBD1 (6 bases). Germline V gene sequence: CDR1 SGHVS, CDR2 FNYEAQ. The CDR3 sequence is 16 residues long. Trimming removed 5 bases at V and 4 bases at J, with 20 bases between. Here the CDR3 reads CASSPIPGVRGETQYF. DNA for the CDR3: TGTGCCAGCAGCCCAATCCCAGGGGTGAGGGGAGAGACCCAGTACTTC.

The chain uses TRBV12-3 or TRBV12-4 and TRBJ1-1, with a tentative D call TRBD1 (5 bases). This CDR3 region has 13 residues. Trimming shortened V by 3 bases and J by 6 bases, and 11 bases separated the two germline ends. The CDR3 region has the DNA TGTGCCAGCAGTTTTGGCGGGGCGGCTGAAGCTTTCTTT. It codes for CASSFGGAAEAFF.

The CDR3 sequence: CAWSVRGAVNQPQHF. The CDR3 DNA follows: TGTGCCTGGAGTGTACGGGGGGCGGTTAATCAGCCCCAGCATTTT. V and J are TRBV30 and TRBJ1-5, with D perhaps matching TRBD1 (6 bases). The CDR3 consists of 15 residues. CDR1 is GTSNPN, CDR2 SVGIG, per germline (reference sequence). Trimming took 0 bases from V and 4 from J, leaving 13 bases between them.

V gene TRBV29-1 combines with J gene TRBJ2-5; D may be TRBD1 (5 bases). With 8 bases removed from V and 1 base from J, the gap between germline ends came to 14 bases. Germline-derived CDR1 and CDR2 are SQVTM and ANQGSEA. CDR3 length: 13 amino acids. The DNA for the CDR3 is TGCAGCACAGGACCCTCACCCCAAGAGACCCAGTACTTC. As protein: CSTGPSPQETQYF.

This sequence joins TRBV19 and TRBJ2-6; a possible D gene is TRBD2 (6 bases). The ends were cut back, 3 bases at V and 0 bases at J, with 18 bases in the middle. The CDR3 is 19 residues long. The germline gives CDR1 LNHDA, CDR2 SQIVND (reference sequence). DNA for the CDR3: TGTGCCAGTAGTATGGCTTTGGGCGGGACCCGCTCTGGGGCCAACGTCCTGACTTTC. Translating gives CASSMALGGTRSGANVLTF.

The J gene is TRBJ1-6, the V gene TRBV12-1. TRBV12-1 is assigned pseudogene status. The CDR3 spans 16 residues. The CDR3 DNA reads as TGTGCCAGCAGCTTCCCGGGGGAAACCGGTAATTCACCCCTCCACTTT. Protein product: CASSFPGETGNSPLHF.

This chain connects TRBV21-1 to TRBJ2-7; TRBD1 is taken as the D call from the table, unchecked against the DNA. TRBV21-1 corresponds to a pseudogene. There are 14 residues in the CDR3. The CDR3 nucleotides read TGTGCCAGCAGCGGGGGACAGGTATCCAACGAGCAGTACTTC. It is translated as CASSGGQVSNEQYF.

The gene calls are TRBV20-1 and TRBJ2-3; 7 nucleotides align to TRBD2. This CDR3 has 14 residues. From germline, CDR1 is DFQATT and CDR2 SNEGSKA (reference sequence). Germline trimming cut 3 bases from V and 1 base from J; bases unmatched to any gene: 4. CDR3 DNA sequence: TGCAGTGCTAGTCGGGAGGCGGGCACAGATACGCAGTATTTT. This encodes CSASREAGTDTQYF.

The rearrangement uses TRBV4-1 and TRBJ1-2; D is undetermined. This CDR3 is built from 14 residues. Germline V gives CDR1 MGHRA, CDR2 YSYEKL. V was pared by 3 bases and J by 1 base, with 9 bases between. The CDR3 region has the DNA TGCGCCAGCAGCCAGGGCCAGGATAACTATGGCTACACCTTC. It is translated as CASSQGQDNYGYTF.

This clone was recorded once. V gene TRBV19 combines with J gene TRBJ2-4; TRBD2 might be the D (6 bases). V lost 9 bases to trimming and J lost 4 bases, with 19 bases between them. The germline V gene has CDR1 LNHDA and CDR2 SQIVND (reference sequence). CDR3 length equals 15 residues. CDR3 nucleotide sequence: TGTGCCAGCCAACTCGGGTTCAGCGGGAAAAACATTCAGTACTTC. Translation gives CASQLGFSGKNIQYF.

The chain joins TRBV18 to TRBJ2-7; tentative D call: TRBD1 (6 bases). The CDR3 extends over 14 amino acids. The ends were cut back, 5 bases at V and 4 bases at J, with 15 bases in the middle. In germline, CDR1 is KGHSH, CDR2 LQKENI. In DNA form, the CDR3 reads TGTGCCAGCTCAGAACAGGGCGGGCAGTACGAGCAGTACTTC. Translation gives CASSEQGGQYEQYF.

This rearrangement joins TRBV28 to TRBJ2-7; 8 bases match TRBD2. Germline CDR1 and CDR2: MDHEN and SYDVKM. This CDR3 is 15 amino acids long. V was pared by 3 bases and J by 2 bases, with 6 bases of the junction left unmatched. CDR3: CASSFSPAGAYEQYF. The CDR3 region has the DNA TGTGCCAGCAGTTTTTCCCCAGCGGGAGCCTACGAGCAGTACTTC.

This sequence joins TRBV5-1 and TRBJ2-1, with D perhaps matching TRBD1 (6 bases). From germline, CDR1 is SGHRS and CDR2 YFSETQ. The V end was cut by 0 bases, the J end by 2 bases, with 12 bases between. The CDR3 is made up of 16 amino acids. The CDR3 reads CASSLDGTIPYNEQFF. DNA of the CDR3: TGCGCCAGCAGCTTGGATGGGACAATCCCCTACAATGAGCAGTTCTTC.

This clone was seen a handful of times. The chain recombines TRBV13 with TRBJ2-1, with a possible D match to TRBD2 (5 bases). Trimming pared 5 bases from V and 9 bases from J, leaving 11 bases between. The CDR3 is 12 amino acids. Per germline, CDR1 PRHDT and CDR2 FYEKMQ (reference sequence). The CDR3 is CASSPVAGEQFF. Written as DNA, the CDR3 is TGTGCCAGCAGCCCAGTGGCGGGTGAGCAGTTCTTC. Full variable domain (missing parts from reference TRBV13 and TRBJ2-1): AAGVIQSPRHLIKEKRETATLKCYPIPRHDTVYWYQQGPGQDPQFLISFYEKMQSDKGSIPDRFSAQQFSDYHSELNMSSLELGDSALYFCASSPVAGEQFFGPGTRLTVL.

The rearrangement uses TRBV11-2 and TRBJ1-3, with 7 bases that match TRBD1. Trimming at V came to 4 bases and at J to 0 bases, leaving 3 bases not matched to a gene. The CDR3 runs 15 residues. Germline V lookup: CDR1 SGHAT, CDR2 FQNNGV. The CDR3 sequence: CASSWTGGSGNTIYF. The CDR3 DNA follows: TGTGCCAGCAGCTGGACAGGCGGCTCTGGAAACACCATATATTTT.

The chain employs TRBV5-1 and TRBJ2-7; D possibly corresponds to TRBD1 (7 bases). CDR3 length equals 14 residues. Germline CDR1 is SGHRS and CDR2 is YFSETQ. With 4 bases removed from V and 3 bases from J, the gap between germline ends came to 14 bases. The CDR3 here is CASSRRGRVYEQYF. As DNA, the CDR3 is TGCGCCAGCAGCCGGAGGGGGCGCGTCTACGAGCAGTACTTC.

The chain combines TRBV6-5 with TRBJ1-2, with a weak D call TRBD1 (6 bases). Germline V gene data show CDR1 as MNHEY and CDR2 as SVGAGI. V was clipped by 5 bases and J by 7 bases, with 20 bases between them. The CDR3 runs to 15 residues. In nucleotides, the CDR3 is TGTGCCAGCAGTACTCAACAGGGTTCAGCGCGTGGCTACACCTTC. It yields the protein CASSTQQGSARGYTF.

The chain combines TRBV12-3 or TRBV12-4 with TRBJ1-1; possibly TRBD1 for D (6 bases). The germline V and J ends were trimmed by 8 bases and 1 base, with 11 bases remaining between them. This CDR3 contains 13 residues. In DNA form, the CDR3 reads TGTGCCAGCGACGGACAGAGGAACACTGAAGCTTTCTTT. Translation gives CASDGQRNTEAFF.

V is TRBV24-1 and J is TRBJ2-3, with D possibly being TRBD2 (6 bases). CDR3 length equals 15 residues. Trimming took off 0 bases at V and 8 bases at J, with 14 bases between the two ends. Germline values: CDR1 KGHDR, CDR2 SFDVKD. The CDR3 DNA is TGTGCCACCAGTGATTTGAGGCAGGGAGGCGTTACGCAGTATTTT. Amino acid sequence: CATSDLRQGGVTQYF.